Below are 6 T cell receptor beta chains sequenced from a single sample in a study of blood T cell repertoires in COVID-19. TCRdb keeps only in-frame clones here, not all; method: immunoSEQ multiplex PCR. The table has approximately 20,000 clones, approximately 80% seen once. Source material: peripheral blood. The receptors here all came from an older man with acute or convalescent COVID-19.

For the CDR3, the DNA is TGTGCCAGCAGCTTGCTTGCAGGGTCCTATGGCTACACCTTC. This codes for CASSLLAGSYGYTF. This sequence joins TRBV7-9 and TRBJ1-2; perhaps TRBD1 as D (5 bases). This CDR3 comprises 14 residues. The V end was cut by 3 bases, the J end by 4 bases, with 12 bases between. The germline CDR1 and CDR2 sequences are SEHNR and FQNEAQ (reference sequence).

This clone was counted a single time. J is TRBJ2-3 and V is TRBV15, with 8 nucleotides matching TRBD1. The CDR3 extends over 14 amino acids. CDR1 and CDR2 (germline): LNHNV, YYDKDF (reference sequence). V gave up 3 bases and J gave up 2 bases; unmatched junction bases: 1. The CDR3 DNA follows: TGTGCCACCAGCAGGACAGGGGACACAGATACGCAGTATTTT. This encodes CATSRTGDTDTQYF.

This chain links TRBV5-4 with TRBJ2-1; 7 bases agree with TRBD2. CDR1 is SGHNT and CDR2 is YYREEE in the germline V gene (reference sequence). This CDR3 is built from 17 residues. V lost 4 bases to trimming and J lost 6 bases; unmatched junction nucleotides: 16. CDR3 nucleotide sequence: TGTGCCAGCAGCGGGGGGGGACTTCTCCCTCTCGGCAATGAGCAGTTCTTC. It is translated as CASSGGGLLPLGNEQFF.

The chain combines TRBV11-3 with TRBJ2-6, with 10 nucleotides matching TRBD2. CDR1 is SGHNT and CDR2 is YENEEA in the germline V gene. The CDR3 loop spans 15 amino acids. V shed 4 bases, J shed 7 bases, and the junction held 4 bases outside the gene matches. CDR3 residues: CASSSLAGAANVLTF. CDR3 DNA sequence: TGTGCCAGCAGCTCCCTAGCGGGGGCCGCCAACGTCCTGACTTTC.

The J gene is TRBJ2-3, the V gene TRBV5-4; tentative D call: TRBD1 (5 bases). CDR1 is SGHNT and CDR2 is YYREEE in the germline V gene (reference sequence). The CDR3 is 14 amino acids. Deletions cut 2 bases from V and 6 bases from J, with 13 bases between. The CDR3 DNA reads as TGTGCCAGCAGCTTACAAGGGGCCTCCGATACGCAGTATTTT. It translates to CASSLQGASDTQYF. The entire variable domain, with the rest obtained from reference TRBV5-4 and TRBJ2-3, is as follows: ETGVTQSPTHLIKTRGQQVTLRCSSQSGHNTVSWYQQALGQGPQFIFQYYREEENGRGNFPPRFSGLQFPNYSSELNVNALELDDSALYLCASSLQGASDTQYFGPGTRLTVL.

The DNA of the CDR3 is TGTGCCAGCAGTCTGGCGGGGATCCAAGAGACCCAGTACTTC. Translating it yields CASSLAGIQETQYF. This chain uses TRBV7-9 with TRBJ2-5, with D possibly matching TRBD2 (6 bases). Deletions cut 6 bases from V and 1 base from J, with 12 bases between. This CDR3 spans 14 amino acids. Germline CDR1 SEHNR, CDR2 FQNEAQ (reference sequence).